Listed below are T cell receptor beta chains from one sample, sequenced in a study of graft-versus-host responses after intestinal transplantation. Measured with immunoSEQ multiplex PCR; TCRdb has only the in-frame clones, and not every one. In the table there are over 100,000 clones, 90% to 95% of which are singletons. No antigen has been identified for these receptors. The input for sequencing was unstimulated CD4+ T cells sorted from spleen or lymph node cells, taken before intestinal transplant. The origin of the receptors is a human donor who received an intestinal transplant. The CDR3 runs from the conserved cysteine through the conserved F or W. D genes are given only for firm matches. Expanded clones get a size class; other rows say once, few or many, or leave the size out.

>NA|13|NA|TRBV5-1|TRBJ2-3
CASSQLGQYTQYF
TGCGCCAGCAGCCAACTAGGGCAATATACGCAGTATTTT
>TRBD1|14|NA|TRBV28|TRBJ1-2
CASSQGDRFYGYTF
TGTGCCAGCAGCCAAGGGGACAGGTTCTATGGCTACACCTTC
>NA|13|NA|TRBV28|TRBJ2-3
CASRKDYTDTQYF
TGTGCCAGCAGAAAGGACTACACAGATACGCAGTATTTT
>NA|14|few|TRBV5-4|TRBJ1-5
CASSLGGSNQPQHF
TGTGCCAGCAGCTTGGGAGGAAGCAATCAGCCCCAGCATTTT
>NA|12|NA|TRBV9|TRBJ2-2
CASSSISGELFF
TGTGCCAGCAGCTCTATCTCCGGGGAGCTGTTTTTT
>NA|15|NA|TRBV27|TRBJ2-6
CASSRGRDWANVLTF
TGTGCCAGCAGTCGGGGCCGGGACTGGGCCAACGTCCTGACTTTC
>NA|15|NA|TRBV2|TRBJ2-3
CASSWTTLSTDTQYF
TGTGCCAGCAGTTGGACTACGCTGAGCACAGATACGCAGTATTTT
>NA|13|NA|TRBV30|TRBJ1-3
CARQAYSGNTIYF
TGTGCCAGACAGGCCTACTCTGGAAACACCATATATTTT
>NA|14|NA|TRBV10-3|TRBJ2-7
CAISSGTPLDEQYF
TGTGCCATCAGTTCCGGGACACCTTTGGACGAGCAGTACTTC
>NA|12|NA|TRBV6-6|TRBJ2-2
CASSKNTGELFF
TGTGCCAGCAGTAAAAACACCGGGGAGCTGTTTTTT
>NA|15|NA|TRBV5-4|TRBJ2-1
CASSLKRRRDNEQFF
TGTGCCAGCAGCCTAAAGCGCCGGCGGGACAATGAGCAGTTCTTC
>NA|12|NA|TRBV25-1|TRBJ1-2
CASSEFGSGYTF
TGTGCCAGCAGTGAATTTGGCAGTGGCTACACCTTC
>TRBD1|12|NA|TRBV27|TRBJ2-5
CASGTGSETQYF
TGTGCCAGCGGGACAGGGTCGGAGACCCAGTACTTC
>NA|13|NA|TRBV27|TRBJ1-4
CASRMHSNEKLFF
TGTGCCAGCAGGATGCACTCCAATGAAAAACTGTTTTTT
>TRBD2|18|NA|TRBV5-1|TRBJ2-1
CASRDKLGAGGSYNEQFF
TGCGCCAGCAGAGACAAGCTGGGAGCGGGAGGCTCCTACAATGAGCAGTTCTTC
>TRBD2|16|NA|TRBV27|TRBJ2-2
CASRLLAGGFAGELFF
TGTGCCAGCAGGTTGCTAGCGGGAGGTTTTGCCGGGGAGCTGTTTTTT
>TRBD1|15|NA|TRBV27|TRBJ2-2
CASSPWTGDTGELFF
TGTGCCAGCAGTCCCTGGACAGGGGACACCGGGGAGCTGTTTTTT
>TRBD2|15|NA|TRBV18|TRBJ2-7
CASSPLAGASYEQYF
TGTGCCAGCTCACCGCTAGCGGGTGCCTCCTACGAGCAGTACTTC
>NA|14|NA|TRBV28|TRBJ1-6
CASSLERHNSPLHF
TGTGCCAGCAGTTTGGAACGGCATAATTCACCCCTCCACTTT
>NA|15|few|TRBV5-6|TRBJ1-3
CASSEQGLSGNTIYF
TGTGCCAGCAGTGAACAGGGACTCTCTGGAAACACCATATATTTT
>NA|14|NA|TRBV4-2|TRBJ2-1
CASSSYSSRNEQFF
TGTGCCAGCAGCTCCTACTCATCCCGGAATGAGCAGTTCTTC
>TRBD2|16|NA|TRBV6-1|TRBJ2-5
CASSEKRAGGPKTQYF
TGTGCCAGCAGTGAAAAGCGCGCGGGAGGGCCTAAGACCCAGTACTTC
>NA|12|NA|TRBV10-3|TRBJ2-3
CAISESWDTQYF
TGTGCCATCAGTGAGTCCTGGGATACGCAGTATTTT
>NA|16|NA|TRBV6-5|TRBJ2-7
CASSYSKLSSSYEQYF
TGTGCCAGCAGTTACTCGAAACTATCAAGCTCCTACGAGCAGTACTTC
>NA|18|NA|TRBV6-8|TRBJ2-5
CASSPLPLGPGPLETQYF
TGTGCCAGCAGCCCCCTCCCTTTAGGTCCGGGACCTTTAGAGACCCAGTACTTC
>NA|13|NA|TRBV29-1|TRBJ2-5
CSVVSPGAETQYF
TGCAGCGTTGTGTCTCCGGGGGCAGAGACCCAGTACTTC
>TRBD1|14|once|TRBV28|TRBJ1-5
CASLDRGRGKPQHF
TGTGCCAGTTTGGACAGGGGGCGCGGTAAGCCCCAGCATTTT
>TRBD1|15|NA|TRBV5-1|TRBJ2-5
CASSLIAGGRETQYF
TGCGCCAGCAGCTTAATAGCAGGGGGCAGGGAGACCCAGTACTTC
>NA|16|NA|TRBV6-5|TRBJ2-2
CASSYARGFDPGELFF
TGTGCCAGCAGCTACGCCCGGGGATTCGATCCCGGGGAGCTGTTTTTT
>NA|11|NA|TRBV6-1|TRBJ2-4
CASSSQNIQYF
TGTGCCAGCAGTTCACAAAACATTCAGTACTTC
>NA|15|NA|TRBV7-9|TRBJ2-1
CASVSGGPYWNEQFF
TGTGCCAGCGTGAGTGGGGGCCCATACTGGAATGAGCAGTTCTTC
>NA|15|NA|TRBV2|TRBJ2-1
CASSRLAPSGDEQFF
TGTGCCAGCAGTCGGCTAGCGCCCTCCGGCGATGAGCAGTTCTTC
>NA|15|NA|TRBV7-9|TRBJ2-1
CASSLKTFEYNEQFF
TGTGCCAGCAGCTTAAAAACCTTTGAGTACAATGAGCAGTTCTTC
>NA|14|NA|TRBV6-5|TRBJ1-2
CASSFGQTNYGYTF
TGTGCCAGCAGTTTCGGACAGACCAACTATGGCTACACCTTC
>NA|14|NA|TRBV11-2|TRBJ1-1
CASSLVRVNTEAFF
TGTGCCAGCAGCTTAGTCCGGGTGAACACTGAAGCTTTCTTT
>NA|14|NA|TRBV6-5|TRBJ1-2
CASSYSGPFDGYTF
TGTGCCAGCAGTTACTCAGGTCCTTTCGATGGCTACACCTTC
>NA|13|NA|TRBV6-1|TRBJ2-3
CASKTGASDTQYF
TGTGCCAGCAAGACGGGAGCATCAGATACGCAGTATTTT
>TRBD1|16|NA|TRBV27|TRBJ2-7
CASSSPGTGVRYEQYF
TGTGCCAGCAGTTCCCCCGGGACAGGGGTTCGCTACGAGCAGTACTTC